This entry is about one T cell receptor beta chain. This clonotype appeared many times. Its antigen is still unknown. Base qualities are missing; no much larger clone stands one base away. This sample is drawn from a study of Graves' ophthalmopathy and Graves' hyperthyroidism (dated by TCRdb to 2016 to 2019). With regard to the full study: Peripheral blood samples were taken at the time of initial diagnosis, before any treatment was given. The 100 discovery patients were divided at random into training and test sets in a 7:3 ratio. In total, approximately 140 blood samples were TCR-sequenced: some 43 ophthalmopathy, under 85 hyperthyroidism and some 17 hyperthyroidism-to-ophthalmopathy patients. The study used signatures of the TCR beta repertoire to tell Graves' ophthalmopathy apart from Graves' hyperthyroidism and to predict which patients would progress to ophthalmopathy. In about 6 hyperthyroidism patients, T-cell repertoires of thyroid tissue and blood were compared. Following sample collection, hyperthyroidism patients were given methimazole at a starting dose of 30 mg daily, and ophthalmopathy patients were given high-dose intravenous methylprednisolone. To explore V-J signatures that separate ophthalmopathy from hyperthyroidism, a discovery set of about a hundred patients was enrolled, consisting of about 45 with ophthalmopathy and around 60 with stable hyperthyroidism. For independent validation, a separate cohort was made up of approximately 18 hyperthyroidism patients plus 17 patients who later progressed from hyperthyroidism to ophthalmopathy.

For repertoire sequencing, the TCR beta CDR3 regions were amplified from RNA transcripts. The first round was an RT-PCR using HTBI primers with the Qiagen OneStep RT-PCR kit, and this first round was followed by a second-round multiplex PCR, then size selection and purification. Libraries were sequenced on an Illumina HiSeq2000 using paired-end 100 bp reads. Under the source paper's analysis protocol: SOAPnuke was used to process the reads, removing any read that contained adapters or uncalled bases, had a mean Phred below 15, or lacked an exact match to the constant primer or identifier. COPE v1.2.5 was used to merge the high-quality paired reads. Each unique nucleotide sequence was treated as a clonotype, and MiTCR v1.1 was used to align the clonotypes to the IMGT TRB V, D and J references. The analysis was limited to V-J combinations with a frequency above 0.0001, which together covered over 98% of repertoires. A TCR clonal expansion and chaos score per V-J combination was defined as the ratio of F50 clonal expansion to chaos observed in the TCRdist matrix. Welch's t-statistics and random forest were used to narrow the features down to 13 V-J combinations, which were then fed into a naive Bayes classifier. Thyroid-blood repertoire similarity was quantified with the Morisita-Horn index. TCRdb reanalyzed the raw reads on its own, using fastp at Q25 for trimming and MiXCR for clone calling, and kept in-frame beta chains. Rows merge per CDR3 protein into single entries with the most common DNA and genes. In this record, the V and J calls reflect TCRdb's handling and not the investigators' own analysis. The sample has approximately 500,000 distinct CDR3 sequences on record, roughly an eighth of them singletons. The ten largest clones add up to roughly 10% of the sample.

From the germline V gene (reference sequence), CDR1 is MNHEY and CDR2 is SMNVEV. The CDR3 spans 15 residues, from the cysteine through the phenylalanine. Only the CDR3 region is kept as DNA, spanning 45 bases read in frame from base 1. V drops 1 base and J drops 0 bases, leaving 10 bases in between. Points the paper makes about the study in general: No statistical method was used to set the sample size in advance, and the investigators knew which group each participant was assigned to. Most expanded thyroid clonotypes with frequency above 0.001 were also detected in blood, suggesting blood repertoires may reflect the thyroid immune response. In cross-validation, the 13-signature model distinguished ophthalmopathy from stable hyperthyroidism with around 90% sensitivity and about 81% specificity, while in the test set the corresponding values were about 80% and 75%. In validation, the model predicted ophthalmopathy progression with more than 70% sensitivity and roughly 78% specificity; 12 predicted patients were CT-confirmed with GO in a median of around 6 months.

The ophthalmopathy patients had moderately to severely active disease, with a Clinical Activity Score of 3 or higher, a NOSPECS grade of 4 or higher, and a disease duration of less than 3 months. Anyone with other autoimmune diseases, uncontrolled infections, pregnancy or lactation was excluded from the study. Clinical symptoms, serum thyroxine, TRAb, thyroid ultrasound and orbital computed tomography were used for diagnosis. Ficoll-Paque density gradient centrifugation was used to isolate PBMCs from about 10 ml of fresh peripheral blood. Total RNA was extracted using Trizol reagent, and RNA quality was checked on an Agilent 2100 Bioanalyzer.

The sample was blood. The sequence links TRBV27 to TRBJ2-7; the D gene could be TRBD1 or TRBD2, each one agreeing over 5 bases. The TCR sequence derives from a woman aged 25 to 39 with Graves' ophthalmopathy. Donor details come from another sample of the same person, matched by shared clones. This receptor carries the CDR3 CASSLFSGPSYEQYF. The nucleotides read TGTGCCAGCAGTTTATTTTCGGGACCCTCCTACGAGCAGTACTTC.